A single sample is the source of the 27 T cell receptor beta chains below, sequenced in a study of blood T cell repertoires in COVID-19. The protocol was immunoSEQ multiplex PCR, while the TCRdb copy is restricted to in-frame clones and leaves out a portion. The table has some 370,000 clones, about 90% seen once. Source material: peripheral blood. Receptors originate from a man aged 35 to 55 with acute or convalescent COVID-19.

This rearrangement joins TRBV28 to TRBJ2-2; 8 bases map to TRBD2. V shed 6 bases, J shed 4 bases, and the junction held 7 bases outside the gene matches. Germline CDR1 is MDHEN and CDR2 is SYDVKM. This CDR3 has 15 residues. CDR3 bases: TGTGCCAGCAGCCAGGTGGCGGGGGGCACCGGGGAGCTGTTTTTT. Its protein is CASSQVAGGTGELFF.

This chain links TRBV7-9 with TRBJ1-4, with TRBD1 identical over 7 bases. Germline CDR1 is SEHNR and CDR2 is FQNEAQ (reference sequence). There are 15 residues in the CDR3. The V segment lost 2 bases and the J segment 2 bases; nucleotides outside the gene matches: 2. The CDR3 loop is CASSLLGGTNEKLFF. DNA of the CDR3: TGTGCCAGCAGCTTACTAGGGGGCACTAATGAAAAACTGTTTTTT.

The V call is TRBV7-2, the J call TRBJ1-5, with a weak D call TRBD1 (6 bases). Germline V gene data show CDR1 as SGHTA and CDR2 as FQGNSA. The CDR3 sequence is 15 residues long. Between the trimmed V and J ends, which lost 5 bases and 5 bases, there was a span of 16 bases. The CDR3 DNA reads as TGTGCCAGCAGCCTAGGAGGGGGGGGACATCAGCCCCAGCATTTT. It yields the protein CASSLGGGGHQPQHF. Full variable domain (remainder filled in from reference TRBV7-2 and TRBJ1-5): GAGVSQSPSNKVTEKGKDVELRCDPISGHTALYWYRQSLGQGLEFLIYFQGNSAPDKSGLPSDRFSAERTGGSVSTLTIQRTQQEDSAVYLCASSLGGGGHQPQHFGDGTRLSIL.

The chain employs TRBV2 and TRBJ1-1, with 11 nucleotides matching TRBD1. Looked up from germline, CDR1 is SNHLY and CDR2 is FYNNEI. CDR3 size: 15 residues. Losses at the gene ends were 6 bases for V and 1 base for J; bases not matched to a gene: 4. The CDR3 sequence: CASRRDRGANTEAFF. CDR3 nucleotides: TGTGCCAGCAGACGGGACAGGGGGGCGAACACTGAAGCTTTCTTT.

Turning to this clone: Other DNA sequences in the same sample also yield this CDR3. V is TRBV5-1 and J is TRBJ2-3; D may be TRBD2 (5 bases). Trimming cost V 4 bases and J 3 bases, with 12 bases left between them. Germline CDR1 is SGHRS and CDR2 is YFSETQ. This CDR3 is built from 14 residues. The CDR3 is CASSPGLDTDTQYF. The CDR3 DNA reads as TGCGCCAGCAGCCCAGGACTGGATACAGATACGCAGTATTTT.

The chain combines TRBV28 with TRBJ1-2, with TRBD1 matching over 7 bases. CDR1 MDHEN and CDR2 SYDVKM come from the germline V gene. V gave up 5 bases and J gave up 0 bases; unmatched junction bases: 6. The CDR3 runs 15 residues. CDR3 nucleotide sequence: TGTGCCAGCAGTCCACAACAGGGGCCTAACTATGGCTACACCTTC. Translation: CASSPQQGPNYGYTF.

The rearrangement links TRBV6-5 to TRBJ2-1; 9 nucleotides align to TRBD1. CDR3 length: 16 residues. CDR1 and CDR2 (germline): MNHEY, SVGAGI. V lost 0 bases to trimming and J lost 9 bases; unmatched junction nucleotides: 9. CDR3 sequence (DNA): TGTGCCAGCAGTTACTCTAGAACAGGGGGCGGGATTGAGCAGTTCTTC. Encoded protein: CASSYSRTGGGIEQFF.

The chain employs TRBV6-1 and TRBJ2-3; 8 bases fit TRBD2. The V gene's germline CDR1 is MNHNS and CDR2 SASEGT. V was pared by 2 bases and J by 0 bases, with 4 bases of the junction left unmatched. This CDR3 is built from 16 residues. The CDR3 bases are TGTGCCAGCAGTGAAATGCGGGGGGCTAGCACAGATACGCAGTATTTT. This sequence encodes CASSEMRGASTDTQYF.

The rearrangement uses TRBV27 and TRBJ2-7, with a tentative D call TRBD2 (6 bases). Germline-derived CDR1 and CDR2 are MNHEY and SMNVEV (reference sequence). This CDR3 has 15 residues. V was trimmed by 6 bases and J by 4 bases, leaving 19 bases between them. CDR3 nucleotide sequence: TGTGCCAGCAGGCACCGGGACTCGATATTTTACGAGCAGTACTTC. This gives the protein CASRHRDSIFYEQYF.

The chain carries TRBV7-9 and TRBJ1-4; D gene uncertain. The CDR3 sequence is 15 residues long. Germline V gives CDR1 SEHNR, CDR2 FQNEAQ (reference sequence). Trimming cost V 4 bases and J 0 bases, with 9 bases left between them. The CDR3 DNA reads TGTGCCAGCAGCTCGAACAGAGCAACTAATGAAAAACTGTTTTTT. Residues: CASSSNRATNEKLFF.

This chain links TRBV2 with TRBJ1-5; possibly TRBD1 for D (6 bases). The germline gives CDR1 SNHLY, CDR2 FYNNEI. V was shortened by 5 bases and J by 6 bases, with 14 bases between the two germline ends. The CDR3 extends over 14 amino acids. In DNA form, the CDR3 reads TGTGCCAGCAGTTTAGGGGGAGCATTTCAGCCCCAGCATTTT. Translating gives CASSLGGAFQPQHF.

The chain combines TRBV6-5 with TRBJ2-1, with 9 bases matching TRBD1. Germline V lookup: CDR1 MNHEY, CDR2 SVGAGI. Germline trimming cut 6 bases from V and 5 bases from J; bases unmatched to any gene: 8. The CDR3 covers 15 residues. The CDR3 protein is CASSAGQGRHNEQFF. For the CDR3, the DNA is TGTGCCAGCAGCGCCGGACAGGGGCGCCACAATGAGCAGTTCTTC.

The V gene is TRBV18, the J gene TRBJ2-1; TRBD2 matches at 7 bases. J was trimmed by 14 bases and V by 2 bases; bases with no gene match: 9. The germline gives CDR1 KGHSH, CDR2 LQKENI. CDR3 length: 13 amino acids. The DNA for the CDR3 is TGTGCCAGCTCACCAAAAAGAGCGGGGTATGAGTTCTTC. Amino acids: CASSPKRAGYEFF. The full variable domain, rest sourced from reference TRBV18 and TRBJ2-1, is NAGVMQNPRHLVRRRGQEARLRCSPMKGHSHVYWYRQLPEEGLKFMVYLQKENIIDESGMPKERFSAEFPKEGPSILRIQQVVRGDSAAYFCASSPKRAGYEFFGPGTRLTVL.

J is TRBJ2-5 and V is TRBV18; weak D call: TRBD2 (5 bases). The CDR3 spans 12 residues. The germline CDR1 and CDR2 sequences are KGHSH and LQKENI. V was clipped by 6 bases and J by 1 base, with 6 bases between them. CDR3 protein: CASSGGQETQYF. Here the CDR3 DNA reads TGTGCCAGCTCCGGAGGCCAAGAGACCCAGTACTTC.

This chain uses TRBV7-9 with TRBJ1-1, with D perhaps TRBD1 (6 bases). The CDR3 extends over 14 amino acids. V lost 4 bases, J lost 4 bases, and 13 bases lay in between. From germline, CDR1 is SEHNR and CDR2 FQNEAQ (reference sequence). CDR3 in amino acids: CASSSGGLATEAFF. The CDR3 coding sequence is TGTGCCAGCAGCTCGGGGGGCTTAGCCACTGAAGCTTTCTTT.

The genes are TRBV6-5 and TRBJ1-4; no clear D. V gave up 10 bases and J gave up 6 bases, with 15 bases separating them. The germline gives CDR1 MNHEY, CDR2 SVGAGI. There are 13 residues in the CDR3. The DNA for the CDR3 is TGTGCCACCAGCATAGGAGGGCATGAAAAACTGTTTTTT. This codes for CATSIGGHEKLFF.

CDR3 protein: CASSSGTGGRGYTF. The DNA of the CDR3 is TGTGCCAGCAGCTCGGGGACAGGGGGCCGTGGCTACACCTTC. The chain couples TRBV11-2 to TRBJ1-2; 12 bases are a match to TRBD1. The V and J ends lost 4 bases and 7 bases, in that order; junction bases with no gene match: 4. The CDR3 is made up of 14 amino acids. The germline gives CDR1 SGHAT, CDR2 FQNNGV.

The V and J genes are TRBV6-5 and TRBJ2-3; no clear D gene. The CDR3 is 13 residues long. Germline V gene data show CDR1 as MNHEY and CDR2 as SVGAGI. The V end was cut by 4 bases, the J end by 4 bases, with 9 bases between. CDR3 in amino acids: CASSLLGADTQYF. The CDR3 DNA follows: TGTGCCAGCAGTTTGTTAGGAGCAGATACGCAGTATTTT.

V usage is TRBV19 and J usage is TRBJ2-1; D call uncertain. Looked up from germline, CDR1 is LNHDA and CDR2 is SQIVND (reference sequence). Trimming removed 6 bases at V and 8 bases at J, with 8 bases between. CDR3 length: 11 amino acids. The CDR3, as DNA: TGTGCCAGTAGCCGGTCGCATGAGCAGTTCTTC. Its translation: CASSRSHEQFF.

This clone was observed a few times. The CDR3 nucleotides are TGTGCCAGCAGTTCGGACACTTATAGCAATCAGCCCCAGCATTTT. Its protein product is CASSSDTYSNQPQHF. J is TRBJ1-5 and V is TRBV27; D might be TRBD1 (5 bases). The V gene lost 4 bases and the J gene lost 0 bases, with 10 bases spanning the gap. The CDR3 is 15 amino acids. Germline V lookup: CDR1 MNHEY, CDR2 SMNVEV (reference sequence).

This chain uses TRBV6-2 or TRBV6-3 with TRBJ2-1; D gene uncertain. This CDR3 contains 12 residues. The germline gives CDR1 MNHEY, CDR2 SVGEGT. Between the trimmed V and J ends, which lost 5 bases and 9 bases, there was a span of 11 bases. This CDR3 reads CASSAQIPEQFF. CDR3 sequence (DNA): TGTGCCAGCAGTGCACAGATACCTGAGCAGTTCTTC.

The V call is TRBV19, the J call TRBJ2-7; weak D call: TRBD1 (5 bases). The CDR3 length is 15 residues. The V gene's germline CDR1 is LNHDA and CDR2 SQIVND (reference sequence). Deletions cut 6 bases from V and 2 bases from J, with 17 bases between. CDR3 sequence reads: CASSPMTGAPYEQYF. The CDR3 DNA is TGTGCCAGTAGCCCCATGACTGGGGCCCCCTACGAGCAGTACTTC.

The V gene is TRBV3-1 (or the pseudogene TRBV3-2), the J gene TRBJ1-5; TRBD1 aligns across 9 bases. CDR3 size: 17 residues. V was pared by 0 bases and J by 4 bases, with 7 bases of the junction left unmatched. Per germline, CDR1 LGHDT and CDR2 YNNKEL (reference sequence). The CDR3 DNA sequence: TGTGCCAGCAGCCAAGACTTTTTAGGGACAGGGAATCAGCCCCAGCATTTT. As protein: CASSQDFLGTGNQPQHF.

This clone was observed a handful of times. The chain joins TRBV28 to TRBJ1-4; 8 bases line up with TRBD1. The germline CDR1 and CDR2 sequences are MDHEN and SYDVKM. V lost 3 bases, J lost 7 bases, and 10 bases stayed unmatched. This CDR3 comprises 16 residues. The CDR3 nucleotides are TGTGCCAGCAGTTTTGGCAGGGGGCGCGTTAGTGAAAAACTGTTTTTT. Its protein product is CASSFGRGRVSEKLFF.

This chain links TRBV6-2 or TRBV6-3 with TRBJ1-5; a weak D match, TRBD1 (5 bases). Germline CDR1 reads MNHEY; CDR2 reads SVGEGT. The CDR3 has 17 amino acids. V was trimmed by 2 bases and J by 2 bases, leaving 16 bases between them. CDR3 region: CASSYPSGRAGNQPQHF. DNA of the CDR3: TGTGCCAGCAGTTACCCCTCGGGCAGGGCTGGCAATCAGCCCCAGCATTTT.

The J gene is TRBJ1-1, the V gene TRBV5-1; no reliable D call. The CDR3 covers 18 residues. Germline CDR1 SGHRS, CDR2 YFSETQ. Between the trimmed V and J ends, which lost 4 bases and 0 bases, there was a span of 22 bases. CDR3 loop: CASSPQTTGAGMNTEAFF. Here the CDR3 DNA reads TGCGCCAGCAGCCCACAGACTACGGGAGCCGGCATGAACACTGAAGCTTTCTTT.

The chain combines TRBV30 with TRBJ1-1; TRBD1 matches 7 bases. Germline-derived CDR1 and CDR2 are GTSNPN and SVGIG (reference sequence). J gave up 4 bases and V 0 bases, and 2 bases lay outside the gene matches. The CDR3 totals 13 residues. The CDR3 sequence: CAWSVGTVTEAFF. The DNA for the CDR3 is TGTGCCTGGAGTGTAGGGACAGTCACTGAAGCTTTCTTT.